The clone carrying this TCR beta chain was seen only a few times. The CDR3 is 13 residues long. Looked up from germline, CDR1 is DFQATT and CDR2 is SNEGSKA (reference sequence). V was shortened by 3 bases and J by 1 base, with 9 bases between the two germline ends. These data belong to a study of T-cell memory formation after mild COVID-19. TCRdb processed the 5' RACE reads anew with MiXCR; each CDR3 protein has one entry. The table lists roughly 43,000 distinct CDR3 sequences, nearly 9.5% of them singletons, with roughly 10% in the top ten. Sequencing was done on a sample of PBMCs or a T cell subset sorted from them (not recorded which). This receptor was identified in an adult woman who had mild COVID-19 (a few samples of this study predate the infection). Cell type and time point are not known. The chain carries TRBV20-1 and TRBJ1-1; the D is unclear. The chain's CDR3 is CSARWTANTEAFF. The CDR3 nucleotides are TGCAGTGCTAGGTGGACGGCGAACACTGAAGCTTTCTTT.